These T cell receptor beta chains were read from a single sample in a study of identical twins. One entry per CDR3 protein results from TCRdb running MiXCR on the 5' RACE reads. The repertoire holds 520,000 or so distinct CDR3 sequences, roughly a fifth seen once, with 0.75% to 0.95% in the top ten. The same specimen was also included in a second study, on T cells expressing NK-cell markers.

Sequencing input: CD4+ T cells sorted from blood. Source of these receptors: a woman in her late teens or twenties in good health. CDR3s include the opening cysteine and the closing phenylalanine or tryptophan. A D gene is named only where the DNA matches it firmly. The size of a clone is reported for some rows only, either as once, few or many, or as a class for expanded clones.

v_call: TRBV6-2/TRBV6-3; clone_size: few; j_call: TRBJ2-1; d_call: -; cdr3_nt: TGTGCCAGCATCCCCGCCGGGGGCAATCATAAGTTCTTC; cdr3_aa: CASIPAGGNHKFF
v_call: TRBV12-5; clone_size: -; j_call: TRBJ2-7; d_call: -; cdr3_nt: TGTGCTAGTGGTTTGGTACCAGGGGTTGAGCAGTACTTC; cdr3_aa: CASGLVPGVEQYF
v_call: TRBV7-2; clone_size: few; j_call: TRBJ1-2; d_call: -; cdr3_nt: TGTGCCAGCAGCCCCACCCCTTGGGACTATGGCTACACCTTC; cdr3_aa: CASSPTPWDYGYTF
v_call: TRBV12-3/TRBV12-4; clone_size: few; j_call: TRBJ1-1; d_call: -; cdr3_nt: TGTGCCAGCAGTTTCCGTAAAACTGAAGCTTTCTTT; cdr3_aa: CASSFRKTEAFF
v_call: TRBV6-2/TRBV6-3; clone_size: -; j_call: TRBJ1-1; d_call: -; cdr3_nt: TGTGCCAGCAGTTCGCGACGGACTATGAACACTGAAGCTTTCTTT; cdr3_aa: CASSSRRTMNTEAFF
v_call: TRBV5-1; clone_size: few; j_call: TRBJ2-3; d_call: -; cdr3_nt: TGCGCCAGCAGCTTGGCACAGGGATCGAACACAGATACGCAGTATTTT; cdr3_aa: CASSLAQGSNTDTQYF
v_call: TRBV12-5; clone_size: -; j_call: TRBJ2-5; d_call: TRBD1; cdr3_nt: TGTGCTAGTGGTCGGACAGGCGCGAAGACCCAGTACTTC; cdr3_aa: CASGRTGAKTQYF
v_call: TRBV11-3; clone_size: few; j_call: TRBJ2-7; d_call: TRBD1; cdr3_nt: TGTGCCAGCAGGAAACCGGGACAGGGTGGCTACGAGCAGTACTTC; cdr3_aa: CASRKPGQGGYEQYF
v_call: TRBV5-1; clone_size: -; j_call: TRBJ1-1; d_call: -; cdr3_nt: TGCGCCAGCAGCTCCGGCCGGAGAGAGGCTTTCTTT; cdr3_aa: CASSSGRREAFF
v_call: TRBV6-5; clone_size: -; j_call: TRBJ2-3; d_call: TRBD1; cdr3_nt: TGTGCCAGCGGTTCGGACAGGGAGGGCACAGATACGCAGTATTTT; cdr3_aa: CASGSDREGTDTQYF
v_call: TRBV10-3; clone_size: many; j_call: TRBJ1-2; d_call: TRBD1; cdr3_nt: TGTGCCCTAGGGAGGCGACAGGGGGCTGACACCTTC; cdr3_aa: CALGRRQGADTF
v_call: TRBV29-1; clone_size: -; j_call: TRBJ2-3; d_call: -; cdr3_nt: TGCAGCGTCGCGGGGCAATTCAGTGCCGGAGATACGCAGTATTTT; cdr3_aa: CSVAGQFSAGDTQYF
v_call: TRBV29-1; clone_size: few; j_call: TRBJ2-1; d_call: TRBD1; cdr3_nt: TGCAGCGTTGAAGGGGACAGGGCGAATGAGCAGTTCTTC; cdr3_aa: CSVEGDRANEQFF
v_call: TRBV29-1; clone_size: -; j_call: TRBJ2-5; d_call: -; cdr3_nt: TGCAGCGTTGTACCCGGGGGAGAGACCCAGTACTTC; cdr3_aa: CSVVPGGETQYF
v_call: TRBV5-1; clone_size: many; j_call: TRBJ2-7; d_call: -; cdr3_nt: TGCGCCAGCAGCTTGCTGTCCTTCTACGAGCAGTACTTC; cdr3_aa: CASSLLSFYEQYF